The present T cell receptor (beta chain) was sequenced within a study of Graves' ophthalmopathy and Graves' hyperthyroidism. Study-level information: Sampling took place at initial diagnosis, with peripheral blood obtained before any treatment.

Amplification targeted the TCR beta CDR3 regions, with RNA transcripts as the source material. An initial RT-PCR round employing HTBI primers preceded a second-round multiplex PCR. TCRdb itself ran the multiplex PCR reads through MiXCR, one entry per CDR3 protein. Here the sample spans roughly 380,000 distinct CDR3 sequences, about 16% being singletons. Study-wide results and caveats: Blood repertoires reportedly contained most expanded thyroid clonotypes above 0.001 frequency.

Note on this clonotype: Its antigen is unidentified. Given a much more abundant clone one base away, this may be a read error.

Other autoimmune disease, uncontrolled infection, pregnancy and lactation led to exclusion. Clinicians diagnosed using symptoms, serum thyroxine, TRAb, thyroid ultrasound and orbital computed tomography. This CDR3 region has 15 residues. Germline values: CDR1 LGHDT, CDR2 YNNKEL (reference sequence). The chain is built from TRBV3-1 and TRBJ2-7; D possibly corresponds to TRBD1 (6 bases). Sequencing input: peripheral blood. The sequence came from a woman aged 18-29 years with stable Graves' hyperthyroidism. For the CDR3, the DNA is TGTGCCGGCAGCCCTTACAGGGATCATAGACAGGAGCAGTACTTC. This gives the protein CAGSPYRDHRQEQYF.